The clone carrying this TCR beta chain was detected once. The data stem from a study of blood T cell repertoires in COVID-19. Original analysis: The assay estimated nucleated cells by amplifying reference gene primers. The method was immunoSEQ multiplex PCR; TCRdb's version includes in-frame clones alone and lacks a portion of them. The DNA gave D and trimming, while V, J and clone size come from that table. Counted here are 180,000 or so clones, 89% occurring once; the ten biggest clones make up under 3%. Individuals aged roughly 18 to 95 years were recruited from 24 US areas. Categorization into cohorts depended on clinical history that participants reported. Looked up from germline, CDR1 is SGHDT and CDR2 is YYEEEE. Trimming took off 2 bases at V and 4 bases at J, with 9 bases between the two ends. CDR3 size: 13 residues.

The receptor was isolated from a woman aged 35 to 49 with acute COVID-19. The J gene is TRBJ1-2, the V gene TRBV5-6, with D perhaps TRBD1 (5 bases). Sequenced: PBMCs or T cells enriched from blood (not recorded which). DNA of the CDR3: TGTGCCAGCAGCTTCACGACAGCCTATGGCTACACCTTC. Translation: CASSFTTAYGYTF.